This T cell receptor (beta chain) was captured in a study of blood T cell repertoires in COVID-19. Turning to the study itself: PBMCs, B-cell-depleted T cells, or T cells were the source of the cDNA or gDNA that made up the material.

The CDR3 is 15 amino acids. V lost 9 bases, J lost 6 bases, and 9 bases stayed unmatched. In germline, CDR1 is SNHLY, CDR2 FYNNEI. Seattle cases were enrolled at active infection and followed longitudinally. Per the original methods: Amplified reference gene primers provided the basis for estimating nucleated cell counts. The protocol was immunoSEQ multiplex PCR, while the TCRdb copy is restricted to in-frame clones and leaves out a portion. That table furnishes V, J and clone size, whereas the DNA furnished D and trimming. The table has roughly 400,000 clones, around 87% seen once. The TCR was taken from a woman aged 60-75 years with COVID-19, enrolled during active disease. Input material: peripheral blood. This sequence joins TRBV2 and TRBJ1-5; the match to TRBD1 covers 12 bases. CDR3 sequence (DNA): TGTGCCAGTACTGCCGGGACAGGGGGCCGTCAGCCCCAGCATTTT. Its protein is CASTAGTGGRQPQHF.